Detailed here is one T cell receptor (beta chain). The data originate from a study of memory CD4+ T cells and cytomegalovirus serostatus. Single viable CD3+CD4+CD8-CD45RO+ cells were sorted as the memory CD4+ T cells. Here immunoSEQ multiplex PCR was the method, and the copy in TCRdb shows in-frame clones only, minus some. Of around 88,000 clones in the sample, about four fifths were seen once. Trimming took 5 bases from V and 5 from J, leaving 9 bases between them. The germline V gene has CDR1 LNHNV and CDR2 YYDKDF (reference sequence). The CDR3 runs to 13 residues. The sequencing sample was made of memory CD4+ T cells from blood. This sequence originates from an adult in good health and CMV-seropositive. The J gene is TRBJ1-4, the V gene TRBV15; D is perhaps TRBD1 (5 bases). The CDR3 loop is CATSRGGNEKLFF. In DNA form, the CDR3 reads TGTGCCACCAGCCGGGGGGGGAATGAAAAACTGTTTTTT. Looking up the rest from reference TRBV15 and TRBJ1-4 gives the full variable domain: DAMVIQNPRYQVTQFGKPVTLSCSQTLNHNVMYWYQQKSSQAPKLLFHYYDKDFNNEADTPDNFQSRRPNTSFCFLDIRSPGLGDTAMYLCATSRGGNEKLFFGSGTQLSVL.